In this sample, the clone carrying this TCR beta chain turned up a few times. The data are from a study of Graves' ophthalmopathy and Graves' hyperthyroidism. CDR3 regions of TCR beta were amplified from RNA transcripts. Following a first-round RT-PCR that used HTBI primers, a second-round multiplex PCR was carried out. TCRdb reprocessed the multiplex PCR reads with MiXCR, giving one entry per CDR3 protein. Here the sample spans 170,000 or so distinct CDR3 sequences, over 35% being singletons. Moderate-to-severe activity, with CAS ≥3, NOSPECS ≥4 and duration under 3 months, characterized the donors with ophthalmopathy. The PBMCs originated from roughly 11 ml of fresh peripheral blood. The TCR originated in a woman in her thirties or forties with Graves' ophthalmopathy. Sequenced input: peripheral blood.

CDR3: CASSRQGIKNTEAFF. CDR3 DNA sequence: TGTGCCAGCAGTAGACAGGGGATCAAGAACACTGAAGCTTTCTTT. The rearrangement joins TRBV12-3 or TRBV12-4 to TRBJ1-1; 8 bases are a match to TRBD1. This CDR3 is built from 15 residues. The V and J ends lost 5 bases and 1 base, in that order; junction bases with no gene match: 6.